These T cell receptor beta chains were read from a single sample in a study of CD8+ T cells in alopecia areata. Profiling relied on immunoSEQ multiplex PCR, and the TCRdb table lists in-frame clones only, not all of them. The sample carries hundreds of thousands of clones, 66% recorded once. The material sequenced was CD4+ T cells sorted from blood, taken around week 42, from a patient treated with tofacitinib. The receptor set was obtained from a human donor with alopecia areata. The CDR3 runs from the conserved cysteine through the conserved F or W. D genes are given only for firm matches. Clone size appears in some rows only: once, few, many, or a class for an expanded clone.

CDR3 | DNA | size | V | D | J
CASTNPKGQGNTEAFF | TGTGCCAGCACCAACCCCAAGGGACAGGGGAACACTGAAGCTTTCTTT | - | TRBV7-2 | TRBD1 | TRBJ1-1
CASSLGAKPSQETQYF | TGTGCCAGCAGCTTAGGAGCCAAACCCTCCCAAGAGACCCAGTACTTC | - | TRBV11-2 | - | TRBJ2-5
CASSLQGAFNQPQHF | TGTGCCAGCAGCTTACAGGGGGCTTTCAATCAGCCCCAGCATTTT | - | TRBV5-6 | TRBD1 | TRBJ1-5
CSVAMGGSDTQYF | TGCAGCGTTGCAATGGGGGGATCAGATACGCAGTATTTT | - | TRBV29-1 | - | TRBJ2-3
CASSPGTPNTGELFF | TGTGCCAGCAGTCCCGGGACCCCGAACACCGGGGAGCTGTTTTTT | few | TRBV2 | - | TRBJ2-2
CSVVGSYGYTF | TGCAGCGTTGTAGGTAGCTATGGCTACACCTTC | - | TRBV29-1 | - | TRBJ1-2
CASKENYGYTF | TGCGCCAGCAAAGAAAACTATGGCTACACCTTC | - | TRBV5-1 | - | TRBJ1-2
CSVETAMNTEAFF | TGCAGCGTTGAAACAGCGATGAACACTGAAGCTTTCTTT | - | TRBV29-1 | - | TRBJ1-1
CASSTQGARINIQYF | TGTGCCAGCAGCACACAGGGGGCACGAATAAACATTCAGTACTTC | - | TRBV5-6 | TRBD1 | TRBJ2-4
CASSPYSTLGQAGGYTF | TGTGCCAGCAGCCCGTACTCAACCTTAGGACAGGCGGGCGGCTACACCTTC | few | TRBV7-8 | TRBD1 | TRBJ1-2
CSVVTFQGDLTKNIQYF | TGCAGCGTTGTGACCTTCCAAGGGGACCTTACGAAAAACATTCAGTACTTC | once | TRBV29-1 | - | TRBJ2-4
CASSMTSGDYEQYF | TGTGCCAGCAGCATGACTAGCGGAGACTACGAGCAGTACTTC | - | TRBV7-2 | TRBD2 | TRBJ2-7
CASKTAETQYF | TGTGCCAGCAAAACCGCGGAGACCCAGTACTTC | - | TRBV7-2 | - | TRBJ2-5
CASSPPNRQIEQFF | TGCGCCAGCAGCCCTCCTAACAGACAGATTGAGCAGTTCTTC | few | TRBV5-1 | - | TRBJ2-1
CASSIQGTGTGAFF | TGTGCCAGCAGTATACAGGGAACCGGGACAGGAGCTTTCTTT | - | TRBV27 | TRBD1 | TRBJ1-1
CSVVSYGEADEKLFF | TGCAGCGTTGTTTCATACGGGGAGGCAGATGAAAAACTGTTTTTT | - | TRBV29-1 | - | TRBJ1-4
CSVRTNAWNEQFF | TGCAGCGTAAGGACAAATGCATGGAATGAGCAGTTCTTC | - | TRBV29-1 | - | TRBJ2-1
CASSRPGQPGTGELFF | TGTGCCAGTAGTAGACCGGGACAGCCGGGAACCGGGGAGCTGTTTTTT | - | TRBV19 | TRBD1 | TRBJ2-2
CASSQEGDTTYEQYF | TGTGCCAGCAGTCAAGAGGGTGACACCACCTACGAGCAGTACTTC | - | TRBV13 | - | TRBJ2-7
CASAGGMGNQPQHF | TGTGCCAGCGCGGGGGGCATGGGCAATCAGCCCCAGCATTTT | once | TRBV9 | - | TRBJ1-5
CASSVGQGGELFF | TGTGCCAGCAGCGTAGGTCAGGGAGGGGAGCTGTTTTTT | - | TRBV9 | - | TRBJ2-2
CAISDMSTEAFF | TGTGCCATCAGTGATATGAGTACTGAAGCTTTCTTT | - | TRBV6-1 | - | TRBJ1-1
CASSPPSRQETQYF | TGTGCCAGCTCACCACCTAGCAGGCAAGAGACCCAGTACTTC | - | TRBV18 | - | TRBJ2-5
CASSLDYGYTF | TGTGCCAGCAGCTTGGATTATGGCTACACCTTC | once | TRBV5-5 | - | TRBJ1-2
CASSLEKGYEQYF | TGCGCCAGCAGCCTTGAGAAGGGATACGAGCAGTACTTC | few | TRBV4-3 | - | TRBJ2-7
CASSLAFGEQFF | TGTGCCAGCAGCTTGGCTTTCGGCGAGCAGTTCTTC | once | TRBV5-6 | - | TRBJ2-1